This is a list of T cell receptor beta chains from one sample in a study of technical replicates of blood from a few donors. Only in-frame clones appear in the TCRdb table, and some are missing; sequencing was by immunoSEQ multiplex PCR. The repertoire holds about 62,000 clones, with 98% as singletons. Sequencing input: T cells isolated from PBMCs. These receptors were collected from a human donor in good health. CDR3s include the opening cysteine and the closing phenylalanine or tryptophan.

TRBJ2-5,11,TRBV10-2,CASQGLQTQYF
TRBJ1-5,16,TRBV5-1,CASSPGLGGESQPQHF
TRBJ2-5,14,TRBV5-1,CASSTRTGGETQYF
TRBJ1-1,13,TRBV7-3,CASSKQENTEAFF
TRBJ2-1,15,TRBV19,CASSIEALTINEQFF
TRBJ2-1,17,TRBV7-6,CASSLAGTGGSYNEQFF
TRBJ2-1,22,TRBV5-1,CASSFYPLEGSGGISSYNEQFF
TRBJ1-5,14,TRBV6-1,CASSPDGNNQPQHF
TRBJ1-2,15,TRBV28,CASSRQQGLDYGYTF
TRBJ2-2,14,TRBV10-2,CASTESGVTGELFF
TRBJ2-5,17,TRBV9,CASSGTGGRGVVETQYF
TRBJ1-5,16,TRBV15,CATSSEADTSNQPQHF
TRBJ2-5,15,TRBV7-9,CASSLRGGSEETQYF
TRBJ1-2,14,TRBV5-4,CASTAQGAGYGYTF
TRBJ2-1,14,TRBV27,CASSNRDAYNEQFF
TRBJ2-1,13,TRBV6-5,CASSNSDSSEQFF
TRBJ2-2,16,TRBV7-6,CASSLSVEANTGELFF
TRBJ2-1,16,TRBV7-9,CASSLVGTSGRYEQFF
TRBJ2-5,12,TRBV29-1,CSVRDYQETQYF
TRBJ2-2,15,TRBV28,CASSTIGTGAGELFF
TRBJ1-4,14,TRBV6-5,CASSLRTRLGKLFF
TRBJ2-1,15,TRBV7-8,CASSLAGTVFYEQFF
TRBJ2-7,14,TRBV4-1,CASSLGQGAVEQYF
TRBJ1-1,13,TRBV7-9,CASSLEQGTEAFF
TRBJ1-2,13,TRBV7-9,CASSPDTSDGYTF
TRBJ1-5,13,TRBV27,CASSWTGGQPQHF
TRBJ1-1,15,TRBV9,CASSTTGGPGTEAFF
TRBJ2-7,13,TRBV5-5,CASSLVALYEQYF
TRBJ1-1,14,TRBV2,CAIRRGQPNTEAFF
TRBJ2-2,16,TRBV10-3,CAISESGSGVAGELFF
TRBJ2-1,14,TRBV11-3,CASSDPGQVGVWFF
TRBJ2-1,15,TRBV19,CASSMSGSSYNEQFF
TRBJ1-2,17,TRBV5-6,CASSFHKTGAATYGYTF
TRBJ2-3,15,TRBV5-6,CASSLVEGGTDTQYF
TRBJ2-7,11,TRBV11-2,CATRDSYEQYF
TRBJ2-1,17,TRBV7-9,CASSFRLAVRSYNEQFF
TRBJ2-3,16,TRBV5-1,CASRGGGTGSTDTQYF
TRBJ1-1,14,TRBV27,CASSLVLDNTEAFF
TRBJ1-2,14,TRBV7-2,CASSLEPAYYGYTF
TRBJ2-7,13,TRBV5-6,CASSPTGSYEQYF
TRBJ2-7,14,TRBV7-2,CASSPQRGTYEQYF
TRBJ2-7,15,TRBV6-1,CASSEIHPGAYEQYF
TRBJ1-5,19,TRBV29-1,CSVEDRWGSLRRSNQPQHF
TRBJ2-3,15,TRBV9,CASSVSLGLPDTQYF